One and the same sample provided the 28 T cell receptor beta chains below, sequenced in a study of cytomegalovirus exposure and HLA in healthy donors. The data were produced by immunoSEQ multiplex PCR, yet TCRdb's version contains in-frame clones alone and is incomplete. The sample has 100,000 to 150,000 clones; 95% to 97% are singletons. Sequenced input: PBMCs. The receptors were gathered from a man younger than 35 in good health and CMV-seronegative.

The V and J genes are TRBV4-3 and TRBJ2-1; maybe TRBD2 (6 bases). CDR3 length: 18 residues. The germline gives CDR1 LGHNA, CDR2 YSLEER. V was clipped by 1 base and J by 8 bases, with 24 bases between them. Written as DNA, the CDR3 is TGCGCCAGCAGCCAAGTCGGCGTTGGGGGGTCGAGGCCGGATGAGCAGTTCTTC. Its translation: CASSQVGVGGSRPDEQFF.

The rearrangement links TRBV4-3 to TRBJ2-7; D may be TRBD2 (6 bases). Trimming removed 3 bases from V and 3 bases from J, with 12 bases in between. This CDR3 has 14 residues. CDR1 and CDR2 from the germline V gene are LGHNA and YSLEER. CDR3 sequence: CASSQTQGGYEQYF. CDR3 coding DNA: TGCGCCAGCAGCCAGACTCAGGGAGGCTACGAGCAGTACTTC.

The chain links TRBV5-1 to TRBJ1-1, with a possible D match to TRBD1 (6 bases). The CDR3 runs 15 residues. Deletions cut 2 bases from V and 3 bases from J, with 14 bases between. The germline CDR1 and CDR2 sequences are SGHRS and YFSETQ. CDR3: CASSLRGAQDTEAFF. CDR3 DNA sequence: TGCGCCAGCAGCTTACGGGGGGCGCAGGACACTGAAGCTTTCTTT.

This chain connects TRBV7-9 to TRBJ2-3; weak D call: TRBD2 (5 bases). Trimming took off 4 bases at V and 0 bases at J, with 11 bases between the two ends. Germline lookup yields CDR1 SEHNR and CDR2 FQNEAQ (reference sequence). The CDR3 runs 15 residues. The CDR3 nucleotides read TGTGCCAGCAGCTCAAGCGGTGCTAGCACAGATACGCAGTATTTT. Translated, it gives CASSSSGASTDTQYF.

The genes are TRBV28 and TRBJ2-7; TRBD2 agrees at 7 bases. Germline assignment: CDR1 MDHEN and CDR2 SYDVKM. V was clipped by 2 bases and J by 0 bases; unmatched bases: 1. The CDR3 runs 14 residues. The CDR3 loop is CASSLGGSSYEQYF. CDR3 DNA: TGTGCCAGCAGTTTAGGCGGGAGCTCCTACGAGCAGTACTTC.

The chain is built from TRBV4-3 and TRBJ2-7; TRBD2 is a possible D gene (5 bases). The CDR3 contains 16 residues. V lost 0 bases to trimming and J lost 4 bases, with 16 bases between them. In germline, CDR1 is LGHNA, CDR2 YSLEER. CDR3: CASSQEVGVGFYEQYF. As DNA, the CDR3 is TGCGCCAGCAGCCAAGAGGTGGGAGTGGGCTTTTACGAGCAGTACTTC.

Concerning this clone: Distinct nucleotide sequences in the sample also encode this CDR3. This sequence joins TRBV9 and TRBJ1-3; D may be TRBD1 (5 bases). The length of the CDR3 is 15 residues. Germline lookup yields CDR1 SGDLS and CDR2 YYNGEE. V gave up 0 bases and J gave up 1 base, with 8 bases separating them. The CDR3, as DNA: TGTGCCAGCAGCGTAGGGGCAGGGTCTGGAAACACCATATATTTT. This sequence encodes CASSVGAGSGNTIYF.

The chain carries TRBV30 and TRBJ2-1; a possible D gene is TRBD2 (5 bases). V lost 0 bases and J 7 bases, leaving 13 bases between the germline ends. CDR1 is GTSNPN and CDR2 is SVGIG in the germline V gene (reference sequence). This CDR3 is 14 amino acids long. CDR3 sequence reads: CAWSVLSSGNEQFF. CDR3 coding DNA: TGTGCCTGGAGTGTACTTAGTTCGGGGAATGAGCAGTTCTTC.

The chain links TRBV5-8 to TRBJ2-1, with 7 bases fitting TRBD2. V gave up 1 base and J gave up 4 bases; unmatched junction bases: 2. The CDR3 has 14 amino acids. CDR1 SGHTS and CDR2 YDEGEE come from the germline V gene. CDR3 region: CASSLWREYNEQFF. Here the CDR3 DNA reads TGTGCCAGCAGCTTGTGGCGGGAGTACAATGAGCAGTTCTTC.

This chain joins TRBV19 and TRBJ1-5, with 10 bases matching TRBD1. Germline assignment: CDR1 LNHDA and CDR2 SQIVND (reference sequence). The junction had 5 bases not matched to a gene; V was cut back by 2 bases and J by 4 bases. The CDR3 loop spans 16 amino acids. This chain's CDR3 is CASSIRDRGLNQPQHF. CDR3 sequence (DNA): TGTGCCAGTAGTATAAGGGACAGGGGCCTAAATCAGCCCCAGCATTTT.

The chain is built from TRBV4-1 and TRBJ2-2; 9 bases agree with TRBD1. The CDR3 runs 17 residues. Germline V CDR1 and CDR2: MGHRA, YSYEKL. V was clipped by 2 bases and J by 3 bases; unmatched bases: 7. CDR3 DNA sequence: TGCGCCAGCAGCCAATCCCGGGACAGGGTGCACACCGGGGAGCTGTTTTTT. This gives the protein CASSQSRDRVHTGELFF.

The chain links TRBV19 to TRBJ2-1, with a tentative D call TRBD2 (6 bases). V was clipped by 4 bases and J by 11 bases, with 15 bases between them. Germline V gene data show CDR1 as LNHDA and CDR2 as SQIVND (reference sequence). The CDR3 length is 13 residues. CDR3 in amino acids: CASSNQAGTQQFF. In DNA form, the CDR3 reads TGTGCCAGTAGTAATCAGGCGGGAACCCAGCAGTTCTTC.

The genes are TRBV15 and TRBJ2-1; D possibly corresponds to TRBD1 (5 bases). Germline V gene data show CDR1 as LNHNV and CDR2 as YYDKDF (reference sequence). V dropped 0 bases and J dropped 4 bases, with 10 bases sitting between them. This CDR3 is built from 15 residues. CDR3 in amino acids: CATSRDRGFYNEQFF. The CDR3 DNA sequence: TGTGCCACCAGCAGAGATAGGGGATTTTACAATGAGCAGTTCTTC. The whole variable domain, filled in from reference TRBV15 and TRBJ2-1, reads DAMVIQNPRYQVTQFGKPVTLSCSQTLNHNVMYWYQQKSSQAPKLLFHYYDKDFNNEADTPDNFQSRRPNTSFCFLDIRSPGLGDTAMYLCATSRDRGFYNEQFFGPGTRLTVL.

V and J are TRBV7-6 and TRBJ2-1; 12 bases map to TRBD2. CDR3 length equals 15 residues. V lost 5 bases and J lost 4; bases outside the gene matches: 3. The germline V gene encodes CDR1 SGHVS and CDR2 FNYEAQ. The chain's CDR3 is CASSVGLAGYNEQFF. For the CDR3, the DNA is TGTGCCAGCAGCGTCGGACTAGCGGGGTACAATGAGCAGTTCTTC. Looking up the rest from reference TRBV7-6 and TRBJ2-1 gives the full variable domain: GAGVSQSPRYKVTKRGQDVALRCDPISGHVSLYWYRQALGQGPEFLTYFNYEAQQDKSGLPNDRFSAERPEGSISTLTIQRTEQRDSAMYRCASSVGLAGYNEQFFGPGTRLTVL.

The rearrangement joins TRBV9 to TRBJ2-7, with 9 bases that match TRBD2. From germline, CDR1 is SGDLS and CDR2 YYNGEE. Trimming at V came to 7 bases and at J to 4 bases, leaving 15 bases not matched to a gene. The CDR3 covers 16 residues. The CDR3 bases are TGTGCCAGCGACCCCGGGGGGAGCGGGAGGAGGTACGAGCAGTACTTC. Translated: CASDPGGSGRRYEQYF.

J is TRBJ2-5 and V is TRBV27; 9 bases line up with TRBD1. This CDR3 spans 16 amino acids. The V and J ends lost 3 bases and 5 bases, in that order; junction bases with no gene match: 10. Looked up from germline, CDR1 is MNHEY and CDR2 is SMNVEV (reference sequence). The CDR3 is CASSFTGTGSWETQYF. As DNA, the CDR3 is TGTGCCAGCAGTTTCACCGGGACAGGGAGTTGGGAGACCCAGTACTTC.

The chain combines TRBV30 with TRBJ1-1, with 7 bases matching TRBD1. V lost 4 bases and J lost 4; bases outside the gene matches: 6. This CDR3 has 13 residues. The germline CDR1 and CDR2 sequences are GTSNPN and SVGIG (reference sequence). Here the CDR3 reads CAWNLNRGTEAFF. CDR3 coding DNA: TGTGCCTGGAATTTAAACAGGGGCACTGAAGCTTTCTTT.

The chain joins TRBV19 to TRBJ1-5, with D possibly TRBD1 on 5 matching bases. The germline CDR1 and CDR2 sequences are LNHDA and SQIVND (reference sequence). The CDR3 covers 15 residues. Trimming removed 6 bases at V and 0 bases at J, with 12 bases between. The CDR3 DNA reads as TGTGCCAGTAGCGACAGTTCCTATAGCAATCAGCCCCAGCATTTT. This sequence encodes CASSDSSYSNQPQHF. The full variable domain, rest sourced from reference TRBV19 and TRBJ1-5, is DGGITQSPKYLFRKEGQNVTLSCEQNLNHDAMYWYRQDPGQGLRLIYYSQIVNDFQKGDIAEGYSVSREKKESFPLTVTSAQKNPTAFYLCASSDSSYSNQPQHFGDGTRLSIL.

The genes are TRBV5-1 and TRBJ1-1, with 9 nucleotides matching TRBD1. This CDR3 comprises 15 residues. After removal of 4 bases from V and 0 bases from J, the junction contained 4 bases not matched to a gene. The V gene's germline CDR1 is SGHRS and CDR2 YFSETQ. The CDR3 region is CASSKDRGLNTEAFF. For the CDR3, the DNA is TGCGCCAGCAGCAAGGACAGGGGATTGAACACTGAAGCTTTCTTT.

DNA of the CDR3: TGTGCCAGTAGTCCCGGGACAGGGGCCTTCTACTCCTATGGCTACACCTTC. Residues: CASSPGTGAFYSYGYTF. The J gene is TRBJ1-2, the V gene TRBV19; 10 bases map to TRBD1. V shed 5 bases and J 4 bases; nucleotides not matched to a gene: 13. The length of the CDR3 is 17 residues. Per the germline V gene, CDR1 is LNHDA and CDR2 is SQIVND (reference sequence). Full variable domain (remainder filled in from reference TRBV19 and TRBJ1-2): DGGITQSPKYLFRKEGQNVTLSCEQNLNHDAMYWYRQDPGQGLRLIYYSQIVNDFQKGDIAEGYSVSREKKESFPLTVTSAQKNPTAFYLCASSPGTGAFYSYGYTFGSGTRLTVV.

The chain employs TRBV7-3 and TRBJ1-1; TRBD1 might be the D (5 bases). Germline CDR1 reads SGHTA; CDR2 reads FQGTGA. V lost 3 bases and J 2 bases, leaving 10 bases between the germline ends. The CDR3 is made up of 14 amino acids. CDR3 amino acids: CASSFGGYNTEAFF. The CDR3 nucleotides are TGTGCCAGCAGCTTCGGGGGTTATAACACTGAAGCTTTCTTT.

V usage is TRBV9 and J usage is TRBJ2-1; D might be TRBD2 (6 bases). V was pared by 4 bases and J by 10 bases, with 21 bases between. This CDR3 has 15 amino acids. Looked up from germline, CDR1 is SGDLS and CDR2 is YYNGEE. The CDR3 DNA sequence: TGTGCCAGCAGCTCCGGGGCGGGAACCTACGGGGAGCAGTTCTTC. This encodes CASSSGAGTYGEQFF. Looking up the rest from reference TRBV9 and TRBJ2-1 gives the full variable domain: DSGVTQTPKHLITATGQRVTLRCSPRSGDLSVYWYQQSLDQGLQFLIQYYNGEERAKGNILERFSAQQFPDLHSELNLSSLELGDSALYFCASSSGAGTYGEQFFGPGTRLTVL.

The chain has TRBV29-1 and TRBJ2-7; 14 positions match TRBD2. Germline assignment: CDR1 SQVTM and CDR2 ANQGSEA. Trimming cost V 4 bases and J 7 bases; bases outside gene matches: 9. This CDR3 has 15 residues. CDR3 protein: CSVVGTSGSSGEQYF. For the CDR3, the DNA is TGCAGCGTTGTTGGGACTAGCGGGAGTTCGGGGGAGCAGTACTTC.

The genes are TRBV18 and TRBJ1-1; D gene ambiguous. The CDR3 has 13 amino acids. Germline V gives CDR1 KGHSH, CDR2 LQKENI. The V and J ends lost 6 bases and 4 bases respectively, with 12 bases between them. CDR3 amino acids: CASSIAGSTEAFF. The CDR3 nucleotides read TGTGCCAGCTCCATTGCCGGGAGCACTGAAGCTTTCTTT.

The V call is TRBV7-3, the J call TRBJ2-3; 9 positions agree with TRBD2. Trimming took 2 bases from V and 1 from J; bases not matched to a gene: 4. Per the germline V gene, CDR1 is SGHTA and CDR2 is FQGTGA. CDR3 length equals 16 residues. The CDR3 loop is CASSLGASGGTDTQYF. As DNA, the CDR3 is TGTGCCAGCAGCTTAGGGGCTAGCGGGGGCACAGATACGCAGTATTTT.

This chain connects TRBV28 to TRBJ1-4, with a possible D match to TRBD1 (6 bases). The germline CDR1 and CDR2 sequences are MDHEN and SYDVKM. CDR3 length: 17 amino acids. V was clipped by 6 bases and J by 0 bases, with 17 bases between them. CDR3 region: CASSQAGRTATNEKLFF. CDR3 sequence (DNA): TGTGCCAGCAGCCAAGCCGGACGGACAGCAACTAATGAAAAACTGTTTTTT. The full variable domain, in which reference TRBV28 and TRBJ1-4 provide the parts outside the CDR3, is DVKVTQSSRYLVKRTGEKVFLECVQDMDHENMFWYRQDPGLGLRLIYFSYDVKMKEKGDIPEGYSVSREKKERFSLILESASTNQTSMYLCASSQAGRTATNEKLFFGSGTQLSVL.

The chain employs TRBV7-3 and TRBJ2-3; a possible D gene is TRBD1 (6 bases). V lost 2 bases, J lost 6 bases, and 9 bases lay in between. Germline CDR1 and CDR2: SGHTA and FQGTGA. This CDR3 has 13 residues. The CDR3: CASSLQGPDTQYF. The CDR3, as DNA: TGTGCCAGCAGCTTACAGGGGCCGGATACGCAGTATTTT.

The gene calls are TRBV18 and TRBJ2-7; 7 bases are a match to TRBD1. J gave up 4 bases and V 1 base, and 1 base lay outside the gene matches. The length of the CDR3 is 13 residues. Germline CDR1 reads KGHSH; CDR2 reads LQKENI. The CDR3 region is CASSPQTGYEQYF. The CDR3 DNA follows: TGTGCCAGCTCACCACAGACAGGGTACGAGCAGTACTTC.